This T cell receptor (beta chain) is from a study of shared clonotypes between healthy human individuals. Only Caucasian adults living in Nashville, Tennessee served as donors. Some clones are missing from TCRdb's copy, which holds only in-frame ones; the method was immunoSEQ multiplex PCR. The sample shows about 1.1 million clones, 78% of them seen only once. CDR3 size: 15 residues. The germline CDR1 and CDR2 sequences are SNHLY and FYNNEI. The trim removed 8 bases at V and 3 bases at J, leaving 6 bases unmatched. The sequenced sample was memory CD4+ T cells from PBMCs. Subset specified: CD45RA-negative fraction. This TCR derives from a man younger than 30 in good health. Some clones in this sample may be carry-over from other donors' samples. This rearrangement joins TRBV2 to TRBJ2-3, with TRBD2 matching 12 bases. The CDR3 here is CASPSGRARTDTQYF. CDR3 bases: TGTGCCAGCCCTAGCGGGAGGGCGAGAACAGATACGCAGTATTTT.